This entry is about one TCR beta chain. The J segment lost 1 base and the V segment lost 0 bases, leaving 2 bases of the junction unmatched. The CDR3 totals 17 residues. From germline, CDR1 is SGHRS and CDR2 YFSETQ. The entry originates in a study of blood T cells in healthy people across ages. PCR was performed a second time for about 6 to 12 cycles using a sample-barcoded 5' primer and a J-beta primer mix. Template switching added a 12-random-nucleotide identifier to every cDNA molecule. TCRdb re-called the 5' RACE reads through MiXCR, storing one row per CDR3 protein. Among around 820,000 distinct CDR3 sequences listed, around a quarter were seen once. These data were likewise used in another study, on T cells of mothers and their children.

The sequenced sample consisted of blood. The V call is TRBV5-1, the J call TRBJ2-6, with TRBD1 identical over 9 bases. The receptor was derived from a boy aged 5-17 years in good health. The CDR3 coding sequence is TGCGCCAGCAGCTTGGCGACAGGGGGTTCTGGGGCCAACGTCCTGACTTTC. It yields the protein CASSLATGGSGANVLTF.